One and the same sample provided the 13 T cell receptor beta chains below, sequenced in a study of blood T cell repertoires in COVID-19. Generated by immunoSEQ multiplex PCR, the TCRdb table keeps only in-frame clones and is missing some. Of some 400,000 clones listed, around 84% are singletons. Sequencing used peripheral blood. The source is a human donor in a cohort sampled during active COVID-19.

V and J are TRBV6-6 and TRBJ2-2; 7 bases match TRBD1. Germline values: CDR1 MNHNY, CDR2 SVGAGI (reference sequence). The CDR3 extends over 15 amino acids. The junction had 7 bases not matched to a gene; V was cut back by 7 bases and J by 2 bases. The CDR3, as DNA: TGTGCCAGCAACACAGGGGCTCCCAACACCGGGGAGCTGTTTTTT. Translating it yields CASNTGAPNTGELFF.

The rearrangement joins TRBV5-1 to TRBJ1-1; the D is unclear. Germline CDR1 SGHRS, CDR2 YFSETQ. The length of the CDR3 is 14 residues. Trimming pared 0 bases from V and 1 base from J, leaving 7 bases between. The CDR3 DNA follows: TGCGCCAGCAGCTTGGATGCAGGGAACACTGAAGCTTTCTTT. Translating it yields CASSLDAGNTEAFF.

The chain uses TRBV4-1 and TRBJ2-7; 9 positions match TRBD1. V lost 2 bases, J lost 0 bases, and 2 bases stayed unmatched. The germline gives CDR1 MGHRA, CDR2 YSYEKL. The CDR3 contains 15 residues. The CDR3 region has the DNA TGCGCCAGCAGCCAATCGACAGGGGGCTCCTACGAGCAGTACTTC. This encodes CASSQSTGGSYEQYF.

The chain joins TRBV29-1 to TRBJ1-1; D might be TRBD1 (5 bases). The CDR3 loop spans 13 amino acids. The V and J ends lost 7 bases and 5 bases respectively, with 17 bases between them. Per the germline V gene, CDR1 is SQVTM and CDR2 is ANQGSEA. This CDR3 reads CSAQAGGNTEAFF. CDR3 sequence (DNA): TGCAGCGCCCAAGCGGGGGGGAATACTGAAGCTTTCTTT.

V usage is TRBV2 and J usage is TRBJ2-3, with 11 positions matching TRBD2. Germline lookup yields CDR1 SNHLY and CDR2 FYNNEI. The V segment lost 2 bases and the J segment 5 bases; nucleotides outside the gene matches: 6. The CDR3 is 16 residues long. The DNA for the CDR3 is TGTGCCAGCAGTGAAAAACTAGCGGGAGTTGAAGATACGCAGTATTTT. Its protein product is CASSEKLAGVEDTQYF.

The chain links TRBV10-3 to TRBJ1-3, with TRBD1 identical over 7 bases. The trim removed 5 bases at V and 0 bases at J, leaving 4 bases unmatched. The CDR3 loop spans 15 amino acids. Germline V gene lookup returns CDR1 ENHRY and CDR2 SYGVKD. The CDR3 is CAISPGQTSGNTIYF. The CDR3 DNA sequence: TGTGCCATCAGTCCGGGACAGACCTCTGGAAACACCATATATTTT.

The genes are TRBV12-3 or TRBV12-4 and TRBJ2-1; TRBD2 might be the D (5 bases). CDR3 length: 13 amino acids. Between the trimmed V and J ends, which lost 8 bases and 5 bases, there was a span of 13 bases. CDR3 nucleotides: TGTGCCAGCTGGGTTAGCGTAAACAATGAGCAGTTCTTC. It codes for CASWVSVNNEQFF.

This rearrangement joins TRBV7-2 to TRBJ1-2; no definite D call. CDR1 is SGHTA and CDR2 is FQGNSA in the germline V gene. V lost 7 bases to trimming and J lost 8 bases, with 26 bases between them. The CDR3 sequence is 16 residues long. CDR3: CASTRSVSTMGEGYTF. In DNA form, the CDR3 reads TGTGCCAGCACTAGAAGCGTTTCAACTATGGGAGAGGGCTACACCTTC.

The chain combines TRBV30 with TRBJ1-5, with D maybe TRBD1 (6 bases). CDR3 length equals 13 residues. V lost 5 bases, J lost 1 base, and 9 bases lay in between. Looked up from germline, CDR1 is GTSNPN and CDR2 is SVGIG (reference sequence). CDR3 coding DNA: TGTGCCTGGGCAGGGGTCAGCAATCAGCCCCAGCATTTT. This codes for CAWAGVSNQPQHF.

V and J are TRBV5-6 and TRBJ2-7; 10 nucleotides agree with TRBD2. V lost 0 bases to trimming and J lost 0 bases; unmatched junction nucleotides: 6. Germline V lookup: CDR1 SGHDT, CDR2 YYEEEE. The CDR3 is made up of 17 amino acids. CDR3 in amino acids: CASSLDSSGRTSYEQYF. DNA for the CDR3: TGTGCCAGCAGCTTGGATTCTAGCGGGAGAACCTCCTACGAGCAGTACTTC.

This clone was detected only a few times. The J gene is TRBJ2-7, the V gene TRBV30, with 10 nucleotides matching TRBD1. The germline V gene has CDR1 GTSNPN and CDR2 SVGIG (reference sequence). The CDR3 covers 14 residues. V was pared by 1 base and J by 3 bases, with 3 bases of the junction left unmatched. The CDR3 is CAWSADRGIYEQYF. CDR3 nucleotides: TGTGCCTGGAGTGCGGACAGGGGGATCTACGAGCAGTACTTC.

The V and J genes are TRBV4-1 and TRBJ1-1, with unresolved D. V lost 3 bases and J 0 bases, leaving 14 bases between the germline ends. Germline V gives CDR1 MGHRA, CDR2 YSYEKL. The CDR3 has 16 residues. The CDR3 DNA is TGCGCCAGCAGCCATGAGGACGACGGGGTGAACACTGAAGCTTTCTTT. Its protein is CASSHEDDGVNTEAFF.

The V call is TRBV11-2, the J call TRBJ2-2; no definite D call. With 0 bases removed from V and 6 bases from J, the gap between germline ends came to 8 bases. This CDR3 spans 14 amino acids. Per germline, CDR1 SGHAT and CDR2 FQNNGV. CDR3 amino acids: CASSLETLSGELFF. CDR3 bases: TGTGCCAGCAGCTTAGAGACTCTTTCCGGGGAGCTGTTTTTT.